This T cell receptor beta chain emerged from a study of identical twins. General observations from the study: Sequences that were beta out-of-frame showed weaker excess twin sharing. For cord blood, abundant beta clonotypes had fewer insertions, unlike memory repertoires, which showed none.

Only a few counts were recorded for this clonotype. What it recognizes is unknown. TCRdb reprocessed the 5' RACE reads with MiXCR, giving one entry per CDR3 protein. The sample lists 400,000 to 500,000 distinct CDR3 sequences, over 11% occurring once. This CDR3 has 14 amino acids. V shed 5 bases and J shed 2 bases, with 11 bases lying between them. Germline V gene sequence: CDR1 SGHTA, CDR2 FQGNSA. These same records also appear under a second study, on yellow fever vaccine responses in identical twins.

The chain is built from TRBV7-2 and TRBJ2-3; no firm D call. The origin of this receptor is a woman under 30 in good health. The sample comprised CD4+ T cells sorted from blood. CDR3 residues: CASSPRTITDTQYF. DNA for the CDR3: TGTGCCAGCAGCCCCAGGACCATCACAGATACGCAGTATTTT.